Listed here is a single TCR beta chain. The CDR3 runs to 16 residues. Germline V gene data show CDR1 as SGHRS and CDR2 as YFSETQ. J gave up 0 bases and V 3 bases, and 2 bases lay outside the gene matches. The record originates from a study of blood T cell repertoires in COVID-19. Study details: The cDNA or gDNA used as material had been derived from T cells, B-cell-depleted T cells, or PBMCs.

The data were produced by immunoSEQ multiplex PCR, yet TCRdb's version contains in-frame clones alone and is incomplete. The table has just under 85,000 clones, more than 85% seen once. The clonotype comes from a man aged 80 or over with active or convalescent COVID-19. The sequencing sample was made of peripheral blood. The V gene is TRBV5-1, the J gene TRBJ1-3, with 11 bases matching TRBD1. This CDR3 reads CASSSGQGGSGNTIYF. The CDR3, as DNA: TGCGCCAGCAGCTCGGGACAGGGGGGCTCTGGAAACACCATATATTTT.